This T cell receptor beta chain was retrieved from a study of cytotoxic CD8 clonotypes in ibrutinib-treated CLL. Notes on the study in general: Rare overall, public clonotypes shrank or held steady under therapy.

The CDR3 sequence is 14 residues long. The V end was cut by 3 bases, the J end by 5 bases, with 11 bases between. Germline CDR1 reads SEHNR; CDR2 reads FQNEAQ (reference sequence). With respect to this clone: As yet, its antigen is unknown.

Using immunoSEQ multiplex PCR, the repertoire was profiled, and TCRdb retains in-frame clones only, with some absent. Of some 200,000 clones listed, 70% to 75% are singletons. The material was PBMCs, obtained after 12 months of ibrutinib treatment. The origin of this receptor is a human donor with chronic lymphocytic leukemia. V and J are TRBV7-9 and TRBJ1-5, with unresolved D. DNA for the CDR3: TGTGCCAGCAGCTTGGTAGGGCCTCATCAGCCCCAGCATTTT. Protein sequence: CASSLVGPHQPQHF.